Here is one TCR beta chain with its context. The antigen is undetermined. The data belong to a study of cytomegalovirus exposure and HLA in healthy donors. This CDR3 region has 17 residues. With V trimmed by 5 bases and J by 5 bases, 15 bases remained unmatched. Per germline, CDR1 SNHLY and CDR2 FYNNEI. Both 60 Vbeta primers and 13 Jbeta primers went into the PCR. Sequencing was performed with immunoSEQ multiplex PCR; in TCRdb, only in-frame clones are kept and a portion is missing. Here the sample spans 150,000 to 200,000 clones, about four fifths being singletons. Findings and limits, study-wide: A list of 150 to 200 TCR beta chains associated with cytomegalovirus was given. The CMV antigen specificity of a few CMV-associated chains was confirmed through in vitro analysis. Some public TCRs appeared in many individuals, while most sequences were rare.

The clonotype was recovered from a woman between 18 and 29 years old in good health and CMV-seropositive. This chain links TRBV2 with TRBJ1-5; TRBD1 agrees at 7 bases. Sequences were obtained from PBMCs. In DNA form, the CDR3 reads TGTGCCAGCAGTTTTCTGCGGGACAGCTTCTCCGATCAGCCCCAGCATTTT. Its protein product is CASSFLRDSFSDQPQHF.